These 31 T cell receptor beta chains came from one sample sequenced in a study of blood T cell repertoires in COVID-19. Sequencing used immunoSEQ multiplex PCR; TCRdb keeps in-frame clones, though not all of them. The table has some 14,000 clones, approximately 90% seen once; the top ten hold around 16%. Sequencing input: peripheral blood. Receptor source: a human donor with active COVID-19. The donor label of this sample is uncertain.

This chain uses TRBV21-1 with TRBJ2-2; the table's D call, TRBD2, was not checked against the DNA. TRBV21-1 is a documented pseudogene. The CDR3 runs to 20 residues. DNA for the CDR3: TGTGCCAGCAGCAAAGCGGCCCCTGAAACTTCCTGGAGGCACACCGGGGAGCTGTTTTTT. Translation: CASSKAAPETSWRHTGELFF.

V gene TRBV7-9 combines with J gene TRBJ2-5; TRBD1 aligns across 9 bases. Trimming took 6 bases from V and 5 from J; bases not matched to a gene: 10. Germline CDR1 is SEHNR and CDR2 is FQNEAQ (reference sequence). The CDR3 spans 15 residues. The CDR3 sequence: CASRPSGQGTETQYF. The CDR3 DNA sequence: TGTGCCAGCAGGCCTTCGGGACAGGGAACGGAGACCCAGTACTTC.

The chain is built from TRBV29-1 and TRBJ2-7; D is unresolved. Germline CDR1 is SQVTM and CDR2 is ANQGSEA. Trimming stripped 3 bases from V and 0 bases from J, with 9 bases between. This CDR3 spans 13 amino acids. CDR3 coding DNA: TGCAGCGTTGATGTCGGAGACTCCTACGAGCAGTACTTC. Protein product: CSVDVGDSYEQYF.

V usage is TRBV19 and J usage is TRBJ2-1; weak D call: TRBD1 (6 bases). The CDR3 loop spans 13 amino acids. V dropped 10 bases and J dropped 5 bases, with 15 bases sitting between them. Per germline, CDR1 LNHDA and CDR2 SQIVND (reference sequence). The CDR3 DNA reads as TGTGCCACCCGGACAGCAGAAAACAATGAGCAGTTCTTC. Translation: CATRTAENNEQFF.

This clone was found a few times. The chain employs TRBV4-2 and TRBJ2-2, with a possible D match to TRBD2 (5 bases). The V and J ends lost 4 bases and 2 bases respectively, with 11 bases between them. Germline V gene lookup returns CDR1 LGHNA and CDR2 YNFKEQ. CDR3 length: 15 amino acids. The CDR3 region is CASSPVTGNTGELFF. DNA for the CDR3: TGTGCCAGCAGCCCCGTAACGGGAAACACCGGGGAGCTGTTTTTT.

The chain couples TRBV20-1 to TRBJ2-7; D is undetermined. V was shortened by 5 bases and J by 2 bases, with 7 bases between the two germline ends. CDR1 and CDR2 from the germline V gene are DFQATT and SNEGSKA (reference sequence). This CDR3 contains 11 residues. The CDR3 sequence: CSAEATYEQYF. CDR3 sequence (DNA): TGCAGTGCTGAGGCTACCTACGAGCAGTACTTC.

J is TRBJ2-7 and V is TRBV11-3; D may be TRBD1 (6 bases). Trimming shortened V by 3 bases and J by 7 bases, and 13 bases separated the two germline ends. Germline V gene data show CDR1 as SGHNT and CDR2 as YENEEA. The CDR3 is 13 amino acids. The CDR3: CASSFKAGTEQYF. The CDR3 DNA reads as TGTGCCAGCAGCTTTAAAGCTGGGACAGAGCAGTACTTC.

The CDR3 nucleotides are TGCGCCAGCAGCCCCGGGACACCGGGAAACACCATATATTTT. Residues: CASSPGTPGNTIYF. V usage is TRBV5-1 and J usage is TRBJ1-3; perhaps TRBD1 as D (6 bases). The length of the CDR3 is 14 residues. Trimming removed 4 bases from V and 4 bases from J, with 12 bases in between. Looked up from germline, CDR1 is SGHRS and CDR2 is YFSETQ.

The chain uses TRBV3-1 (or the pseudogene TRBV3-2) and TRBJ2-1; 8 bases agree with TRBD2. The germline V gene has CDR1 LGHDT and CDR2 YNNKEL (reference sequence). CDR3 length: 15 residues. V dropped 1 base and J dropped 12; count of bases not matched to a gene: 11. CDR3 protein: CASSQVTGGGRMQFF. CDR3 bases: TGTGCCAGCAGCCAAGTTACTGGCGGGGGGCGGATGCAGTTCTTC.

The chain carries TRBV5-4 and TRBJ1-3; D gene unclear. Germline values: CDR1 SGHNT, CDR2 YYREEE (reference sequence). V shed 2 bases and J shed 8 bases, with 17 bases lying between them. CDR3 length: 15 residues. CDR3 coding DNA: TGTGCCAGCAGCTTTTATACCCTCGGTCAGGACACCATATATTTT. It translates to CASSFYTLGQDTIYF.

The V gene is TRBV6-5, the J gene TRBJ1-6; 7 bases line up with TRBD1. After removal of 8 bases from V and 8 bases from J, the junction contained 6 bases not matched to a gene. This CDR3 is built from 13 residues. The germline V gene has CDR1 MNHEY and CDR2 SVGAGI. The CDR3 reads CASQRQGDSPLHF. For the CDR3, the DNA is TGTGCCAGCCAAAGACAGGGAGATTCACCCCTCCACTTT.

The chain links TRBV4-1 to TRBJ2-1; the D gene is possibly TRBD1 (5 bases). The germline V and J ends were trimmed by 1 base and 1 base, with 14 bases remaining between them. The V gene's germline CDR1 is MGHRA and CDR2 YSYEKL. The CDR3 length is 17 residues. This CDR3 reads CASSQVWEQVSYNEQFF. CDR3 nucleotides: TGCGCCAGCAGCCAAGTTTGGGAACAGGTGTCCTACAATGAGCAGTTCTTC.

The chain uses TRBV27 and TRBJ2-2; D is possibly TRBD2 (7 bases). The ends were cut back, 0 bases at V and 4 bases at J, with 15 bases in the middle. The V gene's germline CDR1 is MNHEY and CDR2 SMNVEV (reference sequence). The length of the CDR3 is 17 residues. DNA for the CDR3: TGTGCCAGCAGTTTATCGGGTGGGGGGGCCCCCACCGGGGAGCTGTTTTTT. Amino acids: CASSLSGGGAPTGELFF.

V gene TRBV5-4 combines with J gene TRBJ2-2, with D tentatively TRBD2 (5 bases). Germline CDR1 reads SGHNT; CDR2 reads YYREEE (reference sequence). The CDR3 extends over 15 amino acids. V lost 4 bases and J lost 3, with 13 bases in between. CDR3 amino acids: CASSPGSRDTGELFF. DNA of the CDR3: TGTGCCAGCAGCCCGGGGTCCCGAGACACCGGGGAGCTGTTTTTT. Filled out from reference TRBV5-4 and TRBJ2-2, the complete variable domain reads ETGVTQSPTHLIKTRGQQVTLRCSSQSGHNTVSWYQQALGQGPQFIFQYYREEENGRGNFPPRFSGLQFPNYSSELNVNALELDDSALYLCASSPGSRDTGELFFGEGSRLTVL.

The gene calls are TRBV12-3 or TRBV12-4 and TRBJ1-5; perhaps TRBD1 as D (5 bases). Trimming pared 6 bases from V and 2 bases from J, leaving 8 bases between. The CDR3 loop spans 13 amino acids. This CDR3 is CASRPTGNQPQHF. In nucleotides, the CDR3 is TGTGCCAGCAGGCCGACAGGCAATCAGCCCCAGCATTTT.

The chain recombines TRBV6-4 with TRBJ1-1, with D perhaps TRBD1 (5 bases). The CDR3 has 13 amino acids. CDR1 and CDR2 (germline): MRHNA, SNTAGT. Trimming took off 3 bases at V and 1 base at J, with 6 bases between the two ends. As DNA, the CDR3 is TGTGCCAGCAGTGAACAGGAGAACACTGAAGCTTTCTTT. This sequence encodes CASSEQENTEAFF.

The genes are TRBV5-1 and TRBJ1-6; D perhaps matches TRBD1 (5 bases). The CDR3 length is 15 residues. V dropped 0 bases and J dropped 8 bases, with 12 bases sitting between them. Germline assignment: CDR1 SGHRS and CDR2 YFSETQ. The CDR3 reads CASSLVGTKDSPLHF. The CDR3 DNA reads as TGCGCCAGCAGCTTGGTGGGGACTAAGGATTCACCCCTCCACTTT. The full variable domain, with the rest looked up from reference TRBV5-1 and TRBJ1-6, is KAGVTQTPRYLIKTRGQQVTLSCSPISGHRSVSWYQQTPGQGLQFLFEYFSETQRNKGNFPGRFSGRQFSNSRSEMNVSTLELGDSALYLCASSLVGTKDSPLHFGNGTRLTVT.

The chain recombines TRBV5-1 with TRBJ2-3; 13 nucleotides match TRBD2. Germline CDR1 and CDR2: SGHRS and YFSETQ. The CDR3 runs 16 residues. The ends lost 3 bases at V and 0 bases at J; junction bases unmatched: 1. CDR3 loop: CASSWGLAGSTDTQYF. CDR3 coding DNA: TGCGCCAGCAGCTGGGGACTAGCGGGGAGCACAGATACGCAGTATTTT.

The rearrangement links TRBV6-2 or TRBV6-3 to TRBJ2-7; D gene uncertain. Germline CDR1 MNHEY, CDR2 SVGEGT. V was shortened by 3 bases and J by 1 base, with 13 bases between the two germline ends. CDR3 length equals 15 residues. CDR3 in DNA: TGTGCCAGCAGTTATAGCACCCTACCATCCTACGAGCAGTACTTC. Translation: CASSYSTLPSYEQYF.

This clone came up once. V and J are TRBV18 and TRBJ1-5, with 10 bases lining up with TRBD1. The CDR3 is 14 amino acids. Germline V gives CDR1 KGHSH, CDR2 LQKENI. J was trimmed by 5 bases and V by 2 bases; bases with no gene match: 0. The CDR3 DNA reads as TGTGCCAGCTCACCAGGGACAGGGGATCAGCCCCAGCATTTT. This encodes CASSPGTGDQPQHF.

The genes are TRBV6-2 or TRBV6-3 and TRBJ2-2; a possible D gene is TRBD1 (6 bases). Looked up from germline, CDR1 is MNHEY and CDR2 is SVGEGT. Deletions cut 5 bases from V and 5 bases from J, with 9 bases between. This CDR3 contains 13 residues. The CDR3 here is CASSPQGTGELFF. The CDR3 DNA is TGTGCCAGCAGTCCACAGGGAACCGGGGAGCTGTTTTTT.

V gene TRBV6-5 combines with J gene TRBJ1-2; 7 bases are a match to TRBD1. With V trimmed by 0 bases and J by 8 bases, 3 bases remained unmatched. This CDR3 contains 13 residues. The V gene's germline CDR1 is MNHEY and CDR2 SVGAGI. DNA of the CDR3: TGTGCCAGCAGTTACTCGACAGGGTGGGGCTACACCTTC. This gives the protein CASSYSTGWGYTF.

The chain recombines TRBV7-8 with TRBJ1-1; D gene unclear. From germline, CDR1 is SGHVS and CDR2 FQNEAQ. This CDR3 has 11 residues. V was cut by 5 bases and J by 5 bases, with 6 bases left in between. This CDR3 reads CASSRNTEAFF. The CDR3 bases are TGTGCCAGCAGCCGTAATACTGAAGCTTTCTTT.

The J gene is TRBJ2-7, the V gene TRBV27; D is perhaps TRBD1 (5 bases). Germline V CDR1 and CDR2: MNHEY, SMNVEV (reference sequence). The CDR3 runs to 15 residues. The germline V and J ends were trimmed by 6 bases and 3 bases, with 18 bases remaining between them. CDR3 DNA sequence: TGTGCCAGCAGAGCAAGGGGCCCATACCTCTACGAGCAGTACTTC. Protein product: CASRARGPYLYEQYF.

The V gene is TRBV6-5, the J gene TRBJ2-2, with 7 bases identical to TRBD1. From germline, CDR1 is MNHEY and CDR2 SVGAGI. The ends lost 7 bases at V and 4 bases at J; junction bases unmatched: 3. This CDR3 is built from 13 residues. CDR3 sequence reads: CASKGAVTGELFF. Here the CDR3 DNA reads TGTGCCAGCAAGGGGGCGGTCACCGGGGAGCTGTTTTTT.

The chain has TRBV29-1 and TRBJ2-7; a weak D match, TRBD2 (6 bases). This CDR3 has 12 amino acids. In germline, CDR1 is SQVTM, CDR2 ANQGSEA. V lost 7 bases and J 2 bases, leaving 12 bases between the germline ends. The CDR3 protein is CSARGGTYEQYF. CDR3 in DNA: TGCAGCGCAAGGGGAGGTACCTACGAGCAGTACTTC.

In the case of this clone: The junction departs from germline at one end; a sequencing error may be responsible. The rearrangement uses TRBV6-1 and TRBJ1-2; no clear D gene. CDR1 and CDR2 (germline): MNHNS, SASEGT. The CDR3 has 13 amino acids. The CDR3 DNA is TGTGCCAGCAGTGAATATAGGAACTATGGCCACACCTTC. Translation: CASSEYRNYGHTF.

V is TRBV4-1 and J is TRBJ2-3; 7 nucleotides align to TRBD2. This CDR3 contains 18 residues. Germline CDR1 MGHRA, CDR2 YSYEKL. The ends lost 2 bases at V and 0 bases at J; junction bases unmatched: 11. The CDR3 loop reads CASSQLKASGPSTDTQYF. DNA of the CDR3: TGCGCCAGCAGCCAATTAAAGGCTAGCGGCCCTAGCACAGATACGCAGTATTTT.

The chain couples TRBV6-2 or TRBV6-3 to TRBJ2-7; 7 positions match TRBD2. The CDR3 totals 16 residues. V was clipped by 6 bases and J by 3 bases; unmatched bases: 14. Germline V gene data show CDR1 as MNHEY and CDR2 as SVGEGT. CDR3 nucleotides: TGTGCCAGCAGACCTAAGTGGGGAGGGCCAGTCTACGAGCAGTACTTC. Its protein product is CASRPKWGGPVYEQYF.

The CDR3 nucleotides are TGTGCCAGCAGCAGAGGGGCTAGCGGGGAAGGGGAGACCCAGTACTTC. Translated: CASSRGASGEGETQYF. The rearrangement links TRBV5-4 to TRBJ2-5; 9 nucleotides line up with TRBD2. CDR1 and CDR2 (germline): SGHNT, YYREEE (reference sequence). The trim removed 4 bases at V and 5 bases at J, leaving 12 bases unmatched. CDR3 size: 16 residues.

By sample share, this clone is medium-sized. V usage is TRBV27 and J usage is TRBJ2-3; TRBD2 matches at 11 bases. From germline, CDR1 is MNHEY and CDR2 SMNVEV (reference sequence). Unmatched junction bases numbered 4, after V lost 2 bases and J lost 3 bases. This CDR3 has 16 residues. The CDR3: CASSLLAGGWTDTQYF. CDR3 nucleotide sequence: TGTGCCAGCAGTTTACTAGCGGGAGGATGGACAGATACGCAGTATTTT.